This TCR beta chain originates from a study of a mutant IDH1 vaccine in newly diagnosed glioma. About this clone itself: The target antigen is unknown.

As to time point: week 23, last vaccination. In the vaccine, a single dose held 300 ug of the mutant IDH1 20-mer peptide, along with topical imiquimod. Clones were read by immunoSEQ multiplex PCR, and TCRdb kept only the in-frame ones, dropping some. This sample has just over 65,000 clones, with approximately 80% found just once. The CDR3 sequence is 15 residues long. The junction had 6 bases not matched to a gene; V was cut back by 4 bases and J by 2 bases. From germline, CDR1 is SEHNR and CDR2 FQNEAQ (reference sequence). The clonotype comes from a man in his late teens or twenties with glioma. The V and J genes are TRBV7-9 and TRBJ1-2, with TRBD1 identical over 8 bases. The sample consisted of PBMCs, taken from a glioma patient whose treatment included an IDH1 peptide vaccine. The CDR3 loop reads CASSSPGQGNYGYTF. As DNA, the CDR3 is TGTGCCAGCAGCTCCCCCGGACAGGGAAACTATGGCTACACCTTC.